This TCR beta chain was sequenced during a study of cytomegalovirus exposure and HLA in healthy donors. 13 Jbeta primers and 60 Vbeta primers were used for the PCR. Profiling relied on immunoSEQ multiplex PCR, and the TCRdb table lists in-frame clones only, not all of them. The sample includes some 190,000 clones, 77% seen only once; the top ten take approximately 1.4%. V lost 2 bases and J lost 5, with 22 bases in between. Germline values: CDR1 SGHDN, CDR2 FVKESK. CDR3 length: 18 residues. The sample taken for sequencing was PBMCs. This TCR came from a man between 18 and 35 years old in good health and CMV-seronegative. The J gene is TRBJ2-1, the V gene TRBV14; TRBD1 might be the D (5 bases). The CDR3: CASSQLGFGAGYNNEQFF. The CDR3 region has the DNA TGTGCCAGCAGCCAATTGGGTTTTGGGGCAGGGTACAACAATGAGCAGTTCTTC. The complete variable domain, with remaining parts taken from reference TRBV14 and TRBJ2-1, reads EAGVTQFPSHSVIEKGQTVTLRCDPISGHDNLYWYRRVMGKEIKFLLHFVKESKQDESGMPNNRFLAERTGGTYSTLKVQPAELEDSGVYFCASSQLGFGAGYNNEQFFGPGTRLTVL.